Listed here are 6 T cell receptor beta chains from one sample, sequenced in a study of T cells in Graves' hyperthyroidism and ophthalmopathy. TCR beta CDR3 regions were amplified from RNA transcripts. First-round RT-PCR of the TCR CDR3 relied on the HTBI primer set. TCRdb redid the calling of the multiplex PCR reads with MiXCR, one entry per CDR3 protein. The sample carries some 350,000 distinct CDR3 sequences, around 14% recorded once. The sample consisted of blood. These receptors came from a woman between 18 and 29 years old with Graves' hyperthyroidism that later progressed to Graves' ophthalmopathy.

In its sample, this clonotype was seen many times. This chain links TRBV28 with TRBJ2-7, with D possibly matching TRBD2 (6 bases). V gave up 5 bases and J gave up 1 base, with 12 bases separating them. There are 14 residues in the CDR3. The germline V gene encodes CDR1 MDHEN and CDR2 SYDVKM. The CDR3 nucleotides are TGTGCCAGCAGTGCCGACGGGAGATCCTACGAGCAGTACTTC. As protein: CASSADGRSYEQYF.

The chain uses TRBV7-8 and TRBJ1-5; D gene ambiguous. V was pared by 1 base and J by 10 bases, with 8 bases between. The germline CDR1 and CDR2 sequences are SGHVS and FQNEAQ. The CDR3 contains 12 residues. The CDR3 sequence: CASSLDKGPQHF. The CDR3 DNA sequence: TGTGCCAGCAGCTTAGATAAGGGACCCCAGCATTTT. Together with reference TRBV7-8 and TRBJ1-5, the CDR3 gives the full variable domain: GAGVSQSPRYKVAKRGQDVALRCDPISGHVSLFWYQQALGQGPEFLTYFQNEAQLDKSGLPSDRFFAERPEGSVSTLKIQRTQQEDSAVYLCASSLDKGPQHFGDGTRLSIL.

This clonotype was counted many times. The V and J genes are TRBV20-1 and TRBJ2-1, with D perhaps matching TRBD2 (5 bases). The V gene's germline CDR1 is DFQATT and CDR2 SNEGSKA (reference sequence). V lost 3 bases to trimming and J lost 2 bases, with 14 bases between them. The CDR3 runs to 15 residues. The CDR3 bases are TGCAGTGCTAGGCCAGCGGATTTGGCCTACAATGAGCAGTTCTTC. Translated, it gives CSARPADLAYNEQFF.

This clonotype was found many times. CDR3 nucleotide sequence: TGTGCCTGGGGAACGACAGGGGATGAGCAGTTCTTC. Its protein product is CAWGTTGDEQFF. This sequence joins TRBV30 and TRBJ2-1; 8 positions agree with TRBD1. The trim removed 5 bases at V and 8 bases at J, leaving 5 bases unmatched. Germline values: CDR1 GTSNPN, CDR2 SVGIG (reference sequence). CDR3 size: 12 residues.

J is TRBJ2-7 and V is TRBV20-1; 12 bases align to TRBD1. From germline, CDR1 is DFQATT and CDR2 SNEGSKA (reference sequence). This CDR3 contains 14 residues. V was pared by 5 bases and J by 7 bases, with 9 bases of the junction left unmatched. In DNA form, the CDR3 reads TGCAGTGCTTTATGGGGACAGGGGGCGTGGGAGCAGTACTTC. It specifies CSALWGQGAWEQYF.

This chain uses TRBV5-5 with TRBJ1-6; 10 nucleotides match TRBD1. Looked up from germline, CDR1 is SGHKS and CDR2 is YYEKEE (reference sequence). The CDR3 consists of 17 residues. V lost 7 bases, J lost 8 bases, and 15 bases stayed unmatched. CDR3 nucleotide sequence: TGTGCCAGCGACCGCCACTACTCCGGGACAGGGGATTCACCCCTCCACTTT. It specifies CASDRHYSGTGDSPLHF.